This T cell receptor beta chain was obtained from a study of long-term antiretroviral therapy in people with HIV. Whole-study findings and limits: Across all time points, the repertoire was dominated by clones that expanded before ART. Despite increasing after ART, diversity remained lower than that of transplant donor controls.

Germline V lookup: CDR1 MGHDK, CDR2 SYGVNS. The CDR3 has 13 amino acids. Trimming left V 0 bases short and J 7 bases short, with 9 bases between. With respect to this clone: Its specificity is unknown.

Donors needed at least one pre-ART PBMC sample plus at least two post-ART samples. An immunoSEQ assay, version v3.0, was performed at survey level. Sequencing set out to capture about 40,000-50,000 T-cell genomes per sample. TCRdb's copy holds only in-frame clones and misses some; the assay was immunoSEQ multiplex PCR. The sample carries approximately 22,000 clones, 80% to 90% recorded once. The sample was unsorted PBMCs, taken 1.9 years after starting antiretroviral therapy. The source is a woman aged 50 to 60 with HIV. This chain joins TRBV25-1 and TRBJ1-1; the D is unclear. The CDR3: CASSEYEEDEAFF. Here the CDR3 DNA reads TGTGCCAGCAGTGAATATGAGGAGGATGAAGCTTTCTTT.